These 27 T cell receptor beta chains originate from one sample sequenced in a study of T cell responses to AZD1222 COVID-19 vaccine. The data were produced by immunoSEQ multiplex PCR, yet TCRdb's version contains in-frame clones alone and is incomplete. The sample yields around 91,000 clones, more than 70% seen once. Material: peripheral blood, obtained on day 0 of AZD1222 vaccination. Receptors originate from an adult in good health.

A note on this clone: The junction departs from germline at one end; a sequencing error may be responsible. This chain uses TRBV20-1 with TRBJ2-1, with a weak D call TRBD2 (6 bases). The CDR3 is 10 amino acids. The germline CDR1 and CDR2 sequences are DFQATT and SNEGSKA (reference sequence). This chain's CDR3 is CSANLEGQVF. The DNA for the CDR3 is TGCAGTGCTAACCTGGAGGGCCAAGTCTTC.

The rearrangement uses TRBV6-2 or TRBV6-3 and TRBJ2-7; 12 bases are shared with TRBD1. Germline CDR1 MNHEY, CDR2 SVGEGT. The CDR3 has 15 residues. The trim removed 7 bases at V and 7 bases at J, leaving 11 bases unmatched. CDR3 nucleotides: TGTGCCAGCAACCCGGGACAGGGGGCGGTGGGAGAGCAGTACTTC. Its translation: CASNPGQGAVGEQYF.

The chain links TRBV5-5 to TRBJ2-2; either TRBD1 or TRBD2 may supply D (5 bases each). The germline V gene encodes CDR1 SGHKS and CDR2 YYEKEE (reference sequence). Between the trimmed V and J ends, which lost 4 bases and 4 bases, there was a span of 11 bases. There are 14 residues in the CDR3. CDR3 protein: CASSPGPGTGELFF. CDR3 bases: TGTGCCAGCAGCCCGGGACCGGGCACCGGGGAGCTGTTTTTT.

The J gene is TRBJ2-5, the V gene TRBV7-9; 16 nucleotides agree with TRBD2. Trimming at V came to 5 bases and at J to 2 bases, leaving 11 bases not matched to a gene. The CDR3 runs 19 residues. Germline V gene sequence: CDR1 SEHNR, CDR2 FQNEAQ (reference sequence). The CDR3 nucleotides are TGTGCCAGCAGCCCGGGACTAGCGGGGGGGAAAGCTTATCAAGAGACCCAGTACTTC. Translated, it gives CASSPGLAGGKAYQETQYF.

This chain uses TRBV11-2 with TRBJ2-7; the D gene is possibly TRBD2 (6 bases). V shed 1 base and J shed 0 bases, with 10 bases lying between them. Germline V gives CDR1 SGHAT, CDR2 FQNNGV. The CDR3 is 15 amino acids. CDR3 DNA: TGTGCCAGCAGCTTAGCCAGCGGGCTCTCCTACGAGCAGTACTTC. It codes for CASSLASGLSYEQYF.

The rearrangement links TRBV24-1 to TRBJ2-3; 9 bases agree with TRBD2. The germline V gene encodes CDR1 KGHDR and CDR2 SFDVKD. Trimming at V came to 1 base and at J to 3 bases, leaving 1 base not matched to a gene. The CDR3 covers 15 residues. CDR3 bases: TGTGCCACCAGTGATTTCACTAGCGGGACAGATACGCAGTATTTT. Translation gives CATSDFTSGTDTQYF.

V and J are TRBV18 and TRBJ2-3; TRBD2 aligns across 13 bases. After removal of 6 bases from V and 9 bases from J, the junction contained 9 bases not matched to a gene. The germline gives CDR1 KGHSH, CDR2 LQKENI. The CDR3 runs to 15 residues. In nucleotides, the CDR3 is TGTGCCAGCTCCCCGGGACTAGCGGGGACTGGAACGCAGTATTTT. This sequence encodes CASSPGLAGTGTQYF.

The chain recombines TRBV6-4 with TRBJ2-2, with D unclear. With 2 bases removed from V and 7 bases from J, the gap between germline ends came to 5 bases. Germline V lookup: CDR1 MRHNA, CDR2 SNTAGT. The CDR3 is made up of 12 amino acids. The DNA of the CDR3 is TGTGCCAGCAGTGACGGGTTCGGGGAGCTGTTTTTT. Residues: CASSDGFGELFF.

About this clone itself: One end of the junction does not line up with germline, which may come from a read error. This rearrangement joins TRBV5-4 to TRBJ2-1, with D possibly TRBD2 on 6 matching bases. Germline loops: CDR1 SGHNT, CDR2 YYREEE (reference sequence). There are 16 residues in the CDR3. The CDR3 reads CASTLDYSYSYNEQFF. CDR3 sequence (DNA): TGTGCCAGCACCTTGGACTATTCCTACTCCTACAATGAGCAGTTCTTC.

This clone was observed a single time. V gene TRBV24-1 combines with J gene TRBJ2-3; D not resolved. This CDR3 is 14 amino acids long. Germline CDR1 KGHDR, CDR2 SFDVKD. V lost 4 bases and J 4 bases, leaving 11 bases between the germline ends. The CDR3 DNA reads as TGTGCCACCAGTGAAGCCTGGAATTCAGATACGCAGTATTTT. Its protein is CATSEAWNSDTQYF.

The CDR3 nucleotides read TGTGCCAGCAGCATTGGACAGGGAGGCACTGAAGCTTTCTTT. Protein: CASSIGQGGTEAFF. The chain combines TRBV5-4 with TRBJ1-1; TRBD1 agrees at 8 bases. Germline values: CDR1 SGHNT, CDR2 YYREEE (reference sequence). The CDR3 loop spans 14 amino acids. After removal of 4 bases from V and 4 bases from J, the junction contained 6 bases not matched to a gene.

This chain connects TRBV4-3 to TRBJ2-7, with 10 bases identical to TRBD2. Per the germline V gene, CDR1 is LGHNA and CDR2 is YSLEER. This CDR3 region has 16 residues. V dropped 0 bases and J dropped 6; count of bases not matched to a gene: 8. CDR3 residues: CASSQDVSGGAGEQYF. CDR3 DNA sequence: TGCGCCAGCAGCCAAGATGTGAGCGGGGGGGCAGGCGAGCAGTACTTC.

The chain recombines TRBV18 with TRBJ1-1, with D possibly TRBD1 on 6 matching bases. The CDR3 loop spans 16 amino acids. V lost 9 bases, J lost 2 bases, and 22 bases lay in between. CDR1 and CDR2 (germline): KGHSH, LQKENI. The CDR3 here is CASRKGESGGNTEAFF. For the CDR3, the DNA is TGTGCCAGTCGAAAGGGGGAGAGTGGGGGAAACACTGAAGCTTTCTTT.

The J gene is TRBJ2-3, the V gene TRBV3-1 (or the pseudogene TRBV3-2); 8 nucleotides align to TRBD2. Germline V gives CDR1 LGHDT, CDR2 YNNKEL (reference sequence). The CDR3 runs 17 residues. V gave up 0 bases and J gave up 0 bases; unmatched junction bases: 5. The CDR3 region is CASSQDRPSGSTDTQYF. DNA for the CDR3: TGTGCCAGCAGCCAAGACCGGCCTAGCGGGAGCACAGATACGCAGTATTTT.

The V and J genes are TRBV7-6 and TRBJ2-2; 11 nucleotides match TRBD2. CDR3 length: 15 residues. J was trimmed by 0 bases and V by 6 bases; bases with no gene match: 0. Germline lookup yields CDR1 SGHVS and CDR2 FNYEAQ. This CDR3 reads CASRLAGANTGELFF. The CDR3 bases are TGTGCCAGCAGACTAGCGGGGGCGAACACCGGGGAGCTGTTTTTT.

This chain uses TRBV18 with TRBJ1-2; D is unclear. CDR1 is KGHSH, CDR2 LQKENI, per germline. Deletions cut 0 bases from V and 4 bases from J, with 9 bases between. The CDR3 consists of 14 residues. CDR3 loop: CASSPPSQTYGYTF. The CDR3 DNA reads as TGTGCCAGCTCACCACCAAGTCAGACCTATGGCTACACCTTC.

J is TRBJ2-1 and V is TRBV6-2 or TRBV6-3; D uncertain. This CDR3 is built from 14 residues. Trimming pared 4 bases from V and 0 bases from J, leaving 7 bases between. Germline V gene sequence: CDR1 MNHEY, CDR2 SVGEGT. The CDR3 here is CASSSQPSYNEQFF. The CDR3 region has the DNA TGTGCCAGCAGTTCCCAGCCCTCCTACAATGAGCAGTTCTTC.

The sample holds one count of this clone. The chain is built from TRBV6-5 and TRBJ2-2; possible D gene TRBD2, 6 bases. V lost 0 bases, J lost 7 bases, and 9 bases lay in between. The germline V gene encodes CDR1 MNHEY and CDR2 SVGAGI. This CDR3 is built from 14 residues. CDR3 DNA: TGTGCCAGCAGTTACTCAGGAGGGCTCGGGGAGCTGTTTTTT. It codes for CASSYSGGLGELFF.

V is TRBV4-3 and J is TRBJ1-3; TRBD1 matches 9 bases. The CDR3 has 18 amino acids. Germline assignment: CDR1 LGHNA and CDR2 YSLEER. After removal of 0 bases from V and 0 bases from J, the junction contained 6 bases not matched to a gene. DNA for the CDR3: TGCGCCAGCAGCCAAGAGGGACAGGGCCTTTACTCTGGAAACACCATATATTTT. This gives the protein CASSQEGQGLYSGNTIYF.

The chain couples TRBV14 to TRBJ2-7; TRBD1 is a possible D gene (5 bases). The germline V gene encodes CDR1 SGHDN and CDR2 FVKESK. V lost 2 bases to trimming and J lost 4 bases, with 18 bases between them. The CDR3 runs 16 residues. The CDR3: CASSQNFPGNPYEQYF. The CDR3 DNA reads TGTGCCAGCAGCCAAAACTTCCCAGGGAACCCTTACGAGCAGTACTTC. Combining the CDR3 with reference TRBV14 and TRBJ2-7 gives the whole variable domain EAGVTQFPSHSVIEKGQTVTLRCDPISGHDNLYWYRRVMGKEIKFLLHFVKESKQDESGMPNNRFLAERTGGTYSTLKVQPAELEDSGVYFCASSQNFPGNPYEQYFGPGTRLTVT.

The chain is built from TRBV6-5 and TRBJ2-7, with D possibly being TRBD2 (6 bases). V was cut by 7 bases and J by 11 bases, with 18 bases left in between. Germline loops: CDR1 MNHEY, CDR2 SVGAGI. The CDR3 consists of 12 residues. This CDR3 is CASILFTGDEYF. The CDR3 coding sequence is TGTGCCAGCATTCTTTTCACGGGAGATGAGTACTTC.

This clone was observed a handful of times. This sequence joins TRBV25-1 and TRBJ2-5, with unresolved D. The CDR3 has 14 residues. V was clipped by 2 bases and J by 5 bases, with 12 bases between them. Germline V lookup: CDR1 MGHDK, CDR2 SYGVNS. In nucleotides, the CDR3 is TGTGCCAGCAGTGAAAGCCTTGGGGTTGAGACCCAGTACTTC. It yields the protein CASSESLGVETQYF.

This chain connects TRBV7-2 to TRBJ2-2, with 7 bases fitting TRBD2. The V segment lost 0 bases and the J segment 5 bases; nucleotides outside the gene matches: 3. The CDR3 spans 15 residues. Germline CDR1 reads SGHTA; CDR2 reads FQGNSA. In DNA, the CDR3 is TGTGCCAGCAGCTTAGCTTCGCGGGGGACCGGGGAGCTGTTTTTT. Translation: CASSLASRGTGELFF. The variable domain in full, completed from reference TRBV7-2 and TRBJ2-2, reads GAGVSQSPSNKVTEKGKDVELRCDPISGHTALYWYRQSLGQGLEFLIYFQGNSAPDKSGLPSDRFSAERTGGSVSTLTIQRTQQEDSAVYLCASSLASRGTGELFFGEGSRLTVL.

The V call is TRBV4-1, the J call TRBJ2-1, with a weak D call TRBD2 (5 bases). Germline V CDR1 and CDR2: MGHRA, YSYEKL. V gave up 1 base and J gave up 9 bases, with 16 bases separating them. CDR3 size: 15 residues. The CDR3 bases are TGCGCCAGCAGCCAAGGCGGACGGGTTCGGGGTGAGCAGTTCTTC. This sequence encodes CASSQGGRVRGEQFF.

The V call is TRBV11-2, the J call TRBJ2-1; D may match TRBD1 or TRBD2 (6 bases each). CDR1 and CDR2 from the germline V gene are SGHAT and FQNNGV. There are 16 residues in the CDR3. Trimming shortened V by 4 bases and J by 2 bases, and 15 bases separated the two germline ends. CDR3 DNA: TGTGCCAGCAGCTATACGGGGGCAGGGCCCTACAATGAGCAGTTCTTC. Translation: CASSYTGAGPYNEQFF.

V gene TRBV29-1 combines with J gene TRBJ1-1, with D uncertain. This CDR3 region has 12 residues. Trimming removed 3 bases at V and 2 bases at J, with 7 bases between. CDR1 and CDR2 (germline): SQVTM, ANQGSEA. CDR3 region: CSVDGLNTEAFF. The CDR3 DNA reads TGCAGCGTTGATGGACTAAACACTGAAGCTTTCTTT.

The rearrangement joins TRBV7-2 to TRBJ2-1; 11 bases are a match to TRBD2. This CDR3 contains 15 residues. The germline CDR1 and CDR2 sequences are SGHTA and FQGNSA. With V trimmed by 5 bases and J by 6 bases, 6 bases remained unmatched. The CDR3 DNA reads as TGTGCCAGCAGCGCCACTAGCGGGAGTAGCAATGAGCAGTTCTTC. Translated: CASSATSGSSNEQFF.